This TCR beta chain was observed in a study of T cell changes during pregnancy in multiple sclerosis (dated by TCRdb to the late 2010s). At the level of the whole study: Changes in the T cell repertoire over the course of pregnancy were examined in this study in women with multiple sclerosis.

On this clone: No antigen is known for it. Base-call qualities are not available, and no considerably larger clone is one nucleotide away.

The germline V gene (reference sequence) specifies SEHNR as CDR1 and FQNEAQ as CDR2. From the cysteine through the phenylalanine, the CDR3 covers 12 amino acids. CDR3 DNA only is kept here, 36 bases in frame from base 1. V lost 3 bases and J lost 10 bases; the stretch between them is 12 bases long. The receptor library was made with the immunoSEQ multiplex PCR assay. This immuneACCESS table, as held by TCRdb, lists in-frame sequences with V and J called but not all clones. Of the missing ones, under half trace to an unresolved V gene in checked studies; the others have no known cause. The sample table holds tens of thousands of clones, of which more than 90% were seen once. Over 3% of the sample is held by the ten biggest clonotypes.

The chain is made from TRBV7-9 and TRBJ1-2; too little of a D gene remains to name it. Here the sequenced sample was peripheral blood, taken in the first trimester of pregnancy. This receptor was obtained from a female donor in good health, enrolled as a control in a pregnancy study. DNA sequence: TGTGCCAGCAGCTTTAATCGGTCCACCTACACCTTC. This sequence encodes CASSFNRSTYTF.